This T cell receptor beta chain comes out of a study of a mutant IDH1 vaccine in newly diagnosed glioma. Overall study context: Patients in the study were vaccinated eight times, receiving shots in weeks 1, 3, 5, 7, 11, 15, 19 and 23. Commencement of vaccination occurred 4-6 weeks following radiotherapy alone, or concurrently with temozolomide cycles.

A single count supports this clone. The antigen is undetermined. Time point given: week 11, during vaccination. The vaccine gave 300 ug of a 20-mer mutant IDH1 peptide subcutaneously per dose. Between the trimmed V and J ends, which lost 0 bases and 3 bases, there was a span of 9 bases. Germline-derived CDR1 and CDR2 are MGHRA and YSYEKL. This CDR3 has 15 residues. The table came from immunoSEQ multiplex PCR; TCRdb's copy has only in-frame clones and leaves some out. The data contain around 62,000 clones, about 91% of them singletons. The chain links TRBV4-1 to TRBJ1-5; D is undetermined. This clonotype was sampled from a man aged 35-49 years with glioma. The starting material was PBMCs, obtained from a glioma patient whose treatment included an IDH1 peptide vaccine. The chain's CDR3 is CASSQDSGFNQPQHF. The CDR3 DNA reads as TGCGCCAGCAGCCAAGATTCGGGCTTCAATCAGCCCCAGCATTTT.